Given below is one T cell receptor (beta chain) in context. This CDR3 is 13 amino acids long. V was clipped by 3 bases and J by 8 bases, with 13 bases between them. From germline, CDR1 is ENHRY and CDR2 SYGVKD. TCRdb's copy holds only in-frame clones and misses some; the assay was immunoSEQ multiplex PCR. The table shows some 460,000 clones, with roughly nine tenths occurring only once. The data belong to a study of blood T cell repertoires in COVID-19. This TCR came from a woman younger than 30 who had recovered from COVID-19. Sequenced input: PBMCs or T cells enriched from blood (not recorded which). V gene TRBV10-3 combines with J gene TRBJ1-2; no definite D call. The CDR3 loop is CAISEDIVRGYTF. DNA for the CDR3: TGTGCCATCAGTGAAGATATAGTGAGAGGCTACACCTTC.